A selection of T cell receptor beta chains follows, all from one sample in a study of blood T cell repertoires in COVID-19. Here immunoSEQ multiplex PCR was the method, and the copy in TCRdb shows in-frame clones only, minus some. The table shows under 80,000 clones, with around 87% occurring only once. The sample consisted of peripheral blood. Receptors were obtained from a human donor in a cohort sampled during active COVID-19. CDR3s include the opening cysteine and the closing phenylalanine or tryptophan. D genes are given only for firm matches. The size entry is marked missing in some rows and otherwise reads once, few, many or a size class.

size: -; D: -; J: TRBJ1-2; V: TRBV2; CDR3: CASSELGGGYTF; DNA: TGTGCCAGCAGTGAATTGGGGGGTGGCTACACCTTC
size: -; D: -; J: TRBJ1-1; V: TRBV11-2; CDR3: CASSPRSGTGAFF; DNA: TGTGCCAGCAGCCCGCGTTCCGGGACTGGGGCTTTCTTT
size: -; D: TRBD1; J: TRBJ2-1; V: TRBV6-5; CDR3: CASSYTGTGNNEQFF; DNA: TGTGCCAGCAGTTACACAGGGACAGGGAACAATGAGCAGTTCTTC
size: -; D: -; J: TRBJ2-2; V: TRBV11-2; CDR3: CASSEDRSTGELFF; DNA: TGTGCCAGCAGCGAAGACAGATCCACCGGGGAGCTGTTTTTT
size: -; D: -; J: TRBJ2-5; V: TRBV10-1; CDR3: CASRRLTDCRVETQYF; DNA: TGCGCCAGCAGGAGACTAACGGACTGCCGAGTAGAGACCCAGTACTTC
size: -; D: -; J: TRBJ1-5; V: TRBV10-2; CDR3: CASGRNSNQPQHF; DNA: TGCGCCAGCGGGAGAAATAGCAATCAGCCCCAGCATTTT
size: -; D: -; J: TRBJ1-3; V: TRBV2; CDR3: CASSEAGSGNTIYF; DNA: TGTGCCAGCAGTGAGGCGGGCTCTGGAAACACCATATATTTT
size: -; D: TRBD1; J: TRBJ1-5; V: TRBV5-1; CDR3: CASSLLGGQGSNQPQHF; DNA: TGCGCCAGCAGCTTGCTGGGGGGACAGGGGAGCAATCAGCCCCAGCATTTT
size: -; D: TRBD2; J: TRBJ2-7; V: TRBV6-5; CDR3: CASRPGLAGSYEQYF; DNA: TGTGCCAGCAGGCCAGGACTAGCGGGCTCCTACGAGCAGTACTTC
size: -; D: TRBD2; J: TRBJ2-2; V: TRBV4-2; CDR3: CASSQGGVAGNTGELFF; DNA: TGTGCCAGCAGCCAAGGGGGGGTAGCGGGAAACACCGGGGAGCTGTTTTTT
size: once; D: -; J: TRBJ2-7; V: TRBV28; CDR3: CASSTPGTGSYEQYF; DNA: TGTGCCAGCAGTACCCCGGGAACAGGGTCCTACGAGCAGTACTTC
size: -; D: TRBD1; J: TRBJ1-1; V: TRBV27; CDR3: CASSSGTVNTEAFF; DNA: TGTGCCAGCAGTTCCGGGACAGTGAACACTGAAGCTTTCTTT
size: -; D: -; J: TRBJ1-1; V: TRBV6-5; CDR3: CASKREGTEAFF; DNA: TGTGCCAGCAAACGCGAGGGCACTGAAGCTTTCTTT
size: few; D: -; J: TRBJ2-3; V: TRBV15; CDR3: CATSRDLRADTQYF; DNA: TGTGCCACCAGCAGAGATCTGAGAGCCGATACGCAGTATTTT
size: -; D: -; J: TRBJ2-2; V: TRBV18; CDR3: CASSPSGAPNTGELFF; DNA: TGTGCCAGCTCACCTTCGGGAGCCCCAAACACCGGGGAGCTGTTTTTT
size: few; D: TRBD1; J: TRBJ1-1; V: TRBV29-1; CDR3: CSVRTGAMNTEAFF; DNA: TGCAGCGTCAGGACAGGGGCGATGAACACTGAAGCTTTCTTT
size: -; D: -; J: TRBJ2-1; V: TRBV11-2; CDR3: CAAAAPAGLVGSKEQFF; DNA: TGTGCAGCGGCAGCCCCGGCGGGGCTAGTCGGGTCCAAGGAGCAGTTCTTC
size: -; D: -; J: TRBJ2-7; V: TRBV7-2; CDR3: CASSLDPYSEQYF; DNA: TGTGCCAGCAGCTTAGACCCCTATTCCGAGCAGTACTTC
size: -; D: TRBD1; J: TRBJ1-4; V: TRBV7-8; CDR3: CASKRTDRVEKLFF; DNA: TGTGCCAGCAAGCGAACGGACAGGGTCGAAAAACTGTTTTTT
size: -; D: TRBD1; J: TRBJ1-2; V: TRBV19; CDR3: CASSMDRVDGYTF; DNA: TGTGCCAGTAGTATGGACAGGGTCGACGGCTACACCTTC
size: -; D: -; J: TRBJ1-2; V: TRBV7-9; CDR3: CASSLDSNYGYTF; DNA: TGTGCCAGCAGTCTGGACAGTAACTATGGCTACACCTTC
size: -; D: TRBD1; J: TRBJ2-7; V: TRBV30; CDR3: CAWSVGTTGAYEQYF; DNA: TGTGCCTGGAGTGTAGGAACGACAGGGGCCTACGAGCAGTACTTC
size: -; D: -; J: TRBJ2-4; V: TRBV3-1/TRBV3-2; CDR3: CASRGTLGAWNIQYF; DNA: TGTGCCAGCAGGGGGACTCTTGGGGCATGGAACATTCAGTACTTC
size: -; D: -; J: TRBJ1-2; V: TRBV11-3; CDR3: CASSRDSATLLGYGYTF; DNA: TGTGCCAGCAGCCGTGACAGTGCTACTCTGTTGGGCTATGGCTACACCTTC
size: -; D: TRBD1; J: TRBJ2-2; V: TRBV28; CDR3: CASSLGTGGTGELFF; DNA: TGTGCCAGCAGTTTGGGGACAGGAGGGACCGGGGAGCTGTTTTTT
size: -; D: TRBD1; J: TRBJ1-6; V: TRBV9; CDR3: CASSRIGQGDSPLHF; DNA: TGTGCCAGCAGCAGAATTGGACAGGGGGATTCACCCCTCCACTTT
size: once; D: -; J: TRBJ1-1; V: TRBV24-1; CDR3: CATSEGRGSFF; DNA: TGTGCCACCAGTGAAGGCAGGGGTTCTTTCTTT
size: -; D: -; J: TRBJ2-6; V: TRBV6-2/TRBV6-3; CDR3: CASSYSPSYRSGANVLTF; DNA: TGTGCCAGCAGTTACTCGCCTAGCTATCGCTCTGGGGCCAACGTCCTGACTTTC
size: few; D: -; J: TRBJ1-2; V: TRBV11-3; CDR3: CASSPTSGSYGYTF; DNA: TGTGCCAGCAGCCCGACTTCAGGGTCCTATGGCTACACCTTC
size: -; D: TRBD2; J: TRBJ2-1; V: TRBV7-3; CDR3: CASSLSGVSYNEQFF; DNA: TGTGCCAGCAGTCTTAGCGGGGTATCCTACAATGAGCAGTTCTTC
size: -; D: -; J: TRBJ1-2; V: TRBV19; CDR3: CATAERAPNYGYTF; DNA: TGTGCCACCGCGGAGAGGGCTCCTAACTATGGCTACACCTTC
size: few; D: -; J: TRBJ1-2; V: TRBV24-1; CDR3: CATSDLGRDYGYTF; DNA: TGTGCCACCAGTGATTTAGGCAGGGACTATGGCTACACCTTC
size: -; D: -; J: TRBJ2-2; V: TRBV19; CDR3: CASIYRQVEGNTGELFF; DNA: TGTGCCAGTATCTATAGACAGGTTGAGGGGAACACCGGGGAGCTGTTTTTT
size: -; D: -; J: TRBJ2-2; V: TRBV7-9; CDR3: CANDSLISNTGELFF; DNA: TGTGCCAACGACAGTCTGATTTCGAACACCGGGGAGCTGTTTTTT
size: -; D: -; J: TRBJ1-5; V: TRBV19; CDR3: CASSIYGGSNQPQHF; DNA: TGTGCCAGTAGTATATACGGAGGGAGCAATCAGCCCCAGCATTTT
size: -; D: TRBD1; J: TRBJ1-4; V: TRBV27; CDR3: CASGDRGATNEKLFF; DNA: TGTGCCAGTGGGGACAGGGGGGCAACTAATGAAAAACTGTTTTTT
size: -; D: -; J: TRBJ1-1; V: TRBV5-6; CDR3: CASSFRGGNTEAFF; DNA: TGTGCCAGCAGCTTTAGAGGGGGGAACACTGAAGCTTTCTTT
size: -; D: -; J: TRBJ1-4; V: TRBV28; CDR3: CASSFGGSTNEKLFF; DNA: TGTGCCAGCAGTTTCGGGGGGTCAACTAATGAAAAACTGTTTTTT
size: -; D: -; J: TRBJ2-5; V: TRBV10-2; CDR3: CASTLPRGLGETQYF; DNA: TGCGCCAGCACCCTCCCTAGGGGGTTAGGGGAGACCCAGTACTTC
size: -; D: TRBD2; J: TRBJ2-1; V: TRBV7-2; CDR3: CAASGGLAGGNEQFF; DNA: TGTGCCGCGTCGGGGGGACTAGCTGGAGGGAATGAGCAGTTCTTC
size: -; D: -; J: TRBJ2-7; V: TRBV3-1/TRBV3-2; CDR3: CASSQGPPEQYF; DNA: TGTGCCAGCAGCCAAGGGCCCCCGGAGCAGTACTTC
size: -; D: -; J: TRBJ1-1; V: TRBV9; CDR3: CASSPRWGRTEAFF; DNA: TGTGCCAGCAGCCCCCGGTGGGGGCGAACTGAAGCTTTCTTT
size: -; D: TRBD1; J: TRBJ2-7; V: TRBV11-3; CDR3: CASSLQGQGTNEQYF; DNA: TGTGCCAGCAGCTTACAGGGACAGGGGACCAACGAGCAGTACTTC
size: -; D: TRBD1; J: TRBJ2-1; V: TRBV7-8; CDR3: CASSLNRDSANEQFF; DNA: TGTGCCAGCAGCCTAAACCGGGACAGCGCCAATGAGCAGTTCTTC
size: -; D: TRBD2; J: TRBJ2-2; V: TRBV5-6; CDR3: CASSAGTSGSVPHTGELFF; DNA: TGTGCCAGCAGCGCCGGGACTAGCGGGAGTGTGCCCCACACCGGGGAGCTGTTTTTT
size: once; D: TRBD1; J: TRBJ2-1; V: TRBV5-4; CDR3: CASSPGGTGGNEQFF; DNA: TGTGCCAGCAGCCCCGGGGGGACAGGGGGGAATGAGCAGTTCTTC
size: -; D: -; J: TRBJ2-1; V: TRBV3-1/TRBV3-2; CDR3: CASSLRQANEQFF; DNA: TGTGCCAGCAGCCTAAGACAAGCCAATGAGCAGTTCTTC
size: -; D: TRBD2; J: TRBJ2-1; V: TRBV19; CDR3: CASKRREGFNEQFF; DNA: TGTGCCAGTAAGCGGCGGGAGGGTTTCAATGAGCAGTTCTTC
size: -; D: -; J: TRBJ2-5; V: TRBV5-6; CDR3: CASSWRETQYF; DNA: TGTGCCAGCAGCTGGAGGGAGACCCAGTACTTC
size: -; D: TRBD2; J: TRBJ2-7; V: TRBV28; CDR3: CASKHPSGTPYEQYF; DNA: TGTGCCAGCAAACACCCAAGCGGGACCCCCTACGAGCAGTACTTC
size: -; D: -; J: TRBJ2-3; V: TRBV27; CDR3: CASSPRTDTQYF; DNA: TGTGCCAGCAGTCCTCGGACAGATACGCAGTATTTT
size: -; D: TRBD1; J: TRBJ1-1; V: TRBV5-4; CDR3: CASSFRGGVSEAFF; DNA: TGTGCCAGCAGCTTCAGAGGGGGCGTCAGTGAAGCTTTCTTT
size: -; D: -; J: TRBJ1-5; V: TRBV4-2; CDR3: CASSPLGDVQSNQPQHF; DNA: TGTGCCAGCAGCCCCCTAGGAGACGTGCAGAGCAATCAGCCCCAGCATTTT
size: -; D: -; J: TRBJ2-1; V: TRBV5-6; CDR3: CASTLTLGRFEQFF; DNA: TGTGCCAGCACCCTCACCCTAGGCAGATTTGAGCAGTTCTTC
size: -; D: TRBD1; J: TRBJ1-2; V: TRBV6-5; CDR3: CASSRDRGYYTF; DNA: TGTGCCAGCAGTCGGGACAGGGGTTACTACACCTTC